This is a list of T cell receptor beta chains from one sample in a study of T cell responses to AZD1222 COVID-19 vaccine. The table came from immunoSEQ multiplex PCR; TCRdb's copy has only in-frame clones and leaves some out. Of roughly 120,000 clones in the sample, 75% to 95% are singletons; the top ten hold approximately 3%. The sample was peripheral blood, taken on day 0 of AZD1222 vaccination. These receptors all come from an adult in good health. Both conserved end residues are part of each CDR3. The D gene is left open where the match is weak. Size is stated for part of the rows, as once, few or many counts, or as a class when the clone is expanded.

15,TRBD1,TRBJ1-1,NA,TRBV4-1,TGCGCCAGCAGCCAAGAGACAGGGAGGAACACTGAAGCTTTCTTT,CASSQETGRNTEAFF
13,NA,TRBJ1-5,NA,TRBV30,TGTGCCTGGACAGGGTCCCTGGGGGGGCCCCAGCATTTT,CAWTGSLGGPQHF
15,TRBD2,TRBJ2-2,NA,TRBV11-3,TGTGCCAGCAGCGGGGCGGGAGCGGGAACCGGGGAGCTGTTTTTT,CASSGAGAGTGELFF
15,TRBD1,TRBJ2-7,NA,TRBV18,TGTGCCAGCTCACCGGGGACAGGGGTAACCTACGAGCAGTACTTC,CASSPGTGVTYEQYF
15,NA,TRBJ2-5,few,TRBV5-1,TGCGCCAGCAGCTTGGGGGCTAGCGCACAAGAGACCCAGTACTTC,CASSLGASAQETQYF
16,NA,TRBJ1-4,NA,TRBV21-1,TGTGCCAGCAGCAAGTGGGGGGGGACAGGTGGTGAAAAACTGTTTTTT,CASSKWGGTGGEKLFF
15,TRBD1,TRBJ1-2,once,TRBV19,TGTGCCAGTAGTACCCGACAGGGATGGGACTATGGCTACACCTTC,CASSTRQGWDYGYTF
16,NA,TRBJ2-1,NA,TRBV7-9,TGTGCCAGCAGCTTAAGTGTTAGCGGCTCCTACAATGAGCAGTTCTTC,CASSLSVSGSYNEQFF
13,NA,TRBJ1-2,NA,TRBV7-9,TGTGCCAGCAGCTTAGGGACAGTCTATGGCTACACCTTC,CASSLGTVYGYTF
11,NA,TRBJ2-3,NA,TRBV6-5,TGTGCCAGCAGTCAGGGGCATACGCAGTATTTT,CASSQGHTQYF
14,NA,TRBJ2-7,NA,TRBV5-1,TGCGCCAGCAGCTTTACAGGGAGGTCCTACGAGCAGTACTTC,CASSFTGRSYEQYF
16,NA,TRBJ2-1,NA,TRBV20-1,TGCAGTGCTAGTTACGGGGTCGGGTTTATGGACAATGAGCAGTTCTTC,CSASYGVGFMDNEQFF
13,NA,TRBJ2-1,NA,TRBV7-9,TGTGCCAGCAGCCTCAGAACCCCTGATGAGCAGTTCTTC,CASSLRTPDEQFF
14,NA,TRBJ1-1,NA,TRBV9,TGTGCCAGCAGCGTAGCTCTGGGGAACACTGAAGCTTTCTTT,CASSVALGNTEAFF